This TCR beta chain was captured in a study of T-cell reconstitution after alpha-beta-depleted transplantation in children. Whole-study findings and limits: The authors attributed T-cell counts and diversity one year after transplant mostly to newly produced T cells. Recipient T cells and thymic progenitors that survived were the source of the high TCRbeta diversity seen at day 60 in some patients. After transplant, at about two months, alpha-beta T cells were reportedly derived from several hundred expanded graft clones.

The library targeted TCRbeta and was prepared with unique molecular identifiers. TCRdb used MiXCR to reprocess the PCR reads, holding one entry per CDR3 protein. The top ten hold approximately 9.9% of the sample, which has 250,000 to 400,000 distinct CDR3 sequences, over 20% seen once. With regard to this clonotype: Its antigen is as yet unknown.

This receptor was taken from a male patient between 10 and 17 years old who had a stem cell transplant for acute lymphoblastic leukemia, so the T cells may come from the graft donor. Specimen: PBMCs, mostly from graft donor cells, collected 180 days after TCRalphabeta/CD19-depleted stem cell transplant.

CDR3 coding DNA: TGTGCCAGCAGTACCCCGGTGGGAGCTGTAGATACGCAGTATTTT. Translating gives CASSTPVGAVDTQYF. The chain carries TRBV2 and TRBJ2-3, with D possibly TRBD2 on 5 matching bases. Per the germline V gene, CDR1 is SNHLY and CDR2 is FYNNEI. Trimming left V 5 bases short and J 5 bases short, with 17 bases between. CDR3 size: 15 residues.